This is a list of T cell receptor beta chains from one sample in a study of cytomegalovirus exposure and HLA in healthy donors. Data came from immunoSEQ multiplex PCR; TCRdb stores just in-frame clones and leaves some out. Here the sample spans around 150,000 clones, approximately 80% being singletons. Sequences were obtained from PBMCs. These receptors were taken from a woman in her 30s in good health and CMV-seropositive. Both conserved end residues are part of each CDR3.

CDR3aa: CASSLGGGSYNEQFF; v_gene: TRBV7-2; j_gene: TRBJ2-1
CDR3aa: CASSHPTAYGYTF; v_gene: TRBV27; j_gene: TRBJ1-2
CDR3aa: CASSRGGTGQETQYF; v_gene: TRBV5-4; j_gene: TRBJ2-5
CDR3aa: CASSLGTENTIYF; v_gene: TRBV7-9; j_gene: TRBJ1-3
CDR3aa: CASRDYRGNQPQHF; v_gene: TRBV27; j_gene: TRBJ1-5
CDR3aa: CASSSAGVVTDTQYF; v_gene: TRBV7-9; j_gene: TRBJ2-3
CDR3aa: CASSPSVGQGGVSPLHF; v_gene: TRBV4-2; j_gene: TRBJ1-6
CDR3aa: CASSQVFGTSGGGRDTQYF; v_gene: TRBV4-3; j_gene: TRBJ2-3
CDR3aa: CASSVGGVITDTQYF; v_gene: TRBV9; j_gene: TRBJ2-3
CDR3aa: CASQETGMGTEAFF; v_gene: TRBV2; j_gene: TRBJ1-1
CDR3aa: CASSLEGTGASGANVLTF; v_gene: TRBV11-3; j_gene: TRBJ2-6
CDR3aa: CASSGSGGADTDTQYF; v_gene: TRBV6-6; j_gene: TRBJ2-3
CDR3aa: CASSIPGTGEINYGYTF; v_gene: TRBV21-1; j_gene: TRBJ1-2
CDR3aa: CASSEEAGGPSYEQYF; v_gene: TRBV6-1; j_gene: TRBJ2-7
CDR3aa: CASSPGGTSSYEQYF; v_gene: TRBV11-2; j_gene: TRBJ2-7
CDR3aa: CASRSTGVGNVLTF; v_gene: TRBV6-5; j_gene: TRBJ2-6
CDR3aa: CASSPPGQETQYF; v_gene: TRBV7-9; j_gene: TRBJ2-5
CDR3aa: CASSFRTRTEAFF; v_gene: TRBV27; j_gene: TRBJ1-1
CDR3aa: CASSGPSGSTDTQYF; v_gene: TRBV9; j_gene: TRBJ2-3
CDR3aa: CASSTQGYGYTF; v_gene: TRBV28; j_gene: TRBJ1-2
CDR3aa: CASSSGGAGNEKLFF; v_gene: TRBV11-2; j_gene: TRBJ1-4
CDR3aa: CASSFGLAGGKEQFF; v_gene: TRBV7-8; j_gene: TRBJ2-1
CDR3aa: CSVAGGPNTQYF; v_gene: TRBV29-1; j_gene: TRBJ2-3
CDR3aa: CSAPHLDTQYF; v_gene: TRBV20-1; j_gene: TRBJ2-3
CDR3aa: CASTVTGTETGYTF; v_gene: TRBV11-2; j_gene: TRBJ1-2
CDR3aa: CASSELGQGNSPLHF; v_gene: TRBV25-1; j_gene: TRBJ1-6
CDR3aa: CSSSLEVFNGVPTEAFF; v_gene: TRBV7-9; j_gene: TRBJ1-1
CDR3aa: CASSMGSVEQYF; v_gene: TRBV6-1; j_gene: TRBJ2-7
CDR3aa: CATTQQGGGYTF; v_gene: TRBV10-3; j_gene: TRBJ1-2
CDR3aa: CASTPGRVYQPQHF; v_gene: TRBV6-6; j_gene: TRBJ1-5
CDR3aa: CASSLGTSGGETQYF; v_gene: TRBV7-9; j_gene: TRBJ2-5
CDR3aa: CASSPRGQGLGQETQYF; v_gene: TRBV4-2; j_gene: TRBJ2-5
CDR3aa: CASSFMPRDITGELFF; v_gene: TRBV7-6; j_gene: TRBJ2-2
CDR3aa: CASSPRLAPSSYEQYF; v_gene: TRBV7-8; j_gene: TRBJ2-7
CDR3aa: CSVLGGFATNEKLFF; v_gene: TRBV29-1; j_gene: TRBJ1-4
CDR3aa: CASSRPGQGSYEQYF; v_gene: TRBV4-2; j_gene: TRBJ2-7
CDR3aa: CASSFPLSGSTDTQYF; v_gene: TRBV28; j_gene: TRBJ2-3
CDR3aa: CASSDHFGDTQYF; v_gene: TRBV6-4; j_gene: TRBJ2-3
CDR3aa: CASSLGEGNTEAFF; v_gene: TRBV5-1; j_gene: TRBJ1-1
CDR3aa: CASSGRDSVYEQYF; v_gene: TRBV9; j_gene: -
CDR3aa: CASSPRVASGSYNEQFF; v_gene: TRBV9; j_gene: TRBJ2-1
CDR3aa: CASSPLVSSYEQYF; v_gene: TRBV6-5; j_gene: -
CDR3aa: CASSEGGKDLNEQFF; v_gene: TRBV25-1; j_gene: TRBJ2-1
CDR3aa: CAWSLAGVPVRDTQYF; v_gene: TRBV30; j_gene: TRBJ2-3
CDR3aa: CASSESVRQANYGYTF; v_gene: TRBV10-1; j_gene: TRBJ1-2
CDR3aa: CASSESPTGGGNTIYF; v_gene: TRBV9; j_gene: TRBJ1-3
CDR3aa: CASSLGLTATYEQYF; v_gene: TRBV2; j_gene: TRBJ2-7
CDR3aa: CASSIAGGAGGYTF; v_gene: TRBV19; j_gene: TRBJ1-2
CDR3aa: CASSPGQNNEQFF; v_gene: TRBV5-1; j_gene: TRBJ2-1
CDR3aa: CASSLGQARTYGYTF; v_gene: TRBV7-8; j_gene: TRBJ1-2
CDR3aa: CASSAPGQGNNEQFF; v_gene: TRBV6-1; j_gene: TRBJ2-1
CDR3aa: CAWSVGGHGYTF; v_gene: TRBV30; j_gene: TRBJ1-2
CDR3aa: CASSHGQHYNEQFF; v_gene: TRBV5-8; j_gene: TRBJ2-1
CDR3aa: CASSISGTSYEQYF; v_gene: TRBV9; j_gene: TRBJ2-7
CDR3aa: CASSVGGQGGNTIYF; v_gene: TRBV9; j_gene: TRBJ1-3
CDR3aa: CASSLEAGLNTEAFF; v_gene: TRBV7-2; j_gene: TRBJ1-1
CDR3aa: CASSVNRGVDTGELFF; v_gene: TRBV9; j_gene: TRBJ2-2
CDR3aa: CASSPTGKETQYF; v_gene: TRBV18; j_gene: TRBJ2-5
CDR3aa: CASSFTYSTDTDTQYF; v_gene: TRBV5-1; j_gene: TRBJ2-3